Included here is one T cell receptor (beta chain) sequence, with context. Germline values: CDR1 SEHNR, CDR2 FQNEAQ (reference sequence). V gave up 4 bases and J gave up 1 base, with 14 bases separating them. The length of the CDR3 is 16 residues. The data were obtained in a study of shared clonotypes between healthy human individuals. Clones were sequenced by immunoSEQ multiplex PCR, and TCRdb holds only the in-frame ones, with some missing. The sample has around 1.9 million clones, about 94% seen once. Terminally differentiated effector memory CD45RA+ cells were left out of the naive CD8 fraction, which was CD45RO-negative and positively selected for CCR7.

The V and J genes are TRBV7-9 and TRBJ2-1, with a possible D match to TRBD2 (5 bases). This TCR came from a man between 18 and 29 years old in good health. Some clones in this sample may be carry-over from other donors' samples. Specimen: naive CD8+ T cells from PBMCs. The CDR3 loop is CASSSRERISYNEQFF. CDR3 bases: TGTGCCAGCAGCTCCCGTGAGCGGATATCCTACAATGAGCAGTTCTTC.